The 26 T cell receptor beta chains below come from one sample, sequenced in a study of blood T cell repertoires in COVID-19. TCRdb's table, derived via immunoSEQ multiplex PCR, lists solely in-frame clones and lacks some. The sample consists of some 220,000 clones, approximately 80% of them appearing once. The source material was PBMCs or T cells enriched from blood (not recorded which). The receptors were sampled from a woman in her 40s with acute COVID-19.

Here the CDR3 reads CASSISSGRINTGELFF. CDR3 bases: TGTGCCAGTAGTATATCGAGCGGGAGGATCAACACCGGGGAGCTGTTTTTT. This rearrangement joins TRBV19 to TRBJ2-2, with 9 bases aligning to TRBD2. The CDR3 spans 17 residues. J was trimmed by 2 bases and V by 2 bases; bases with no gene match: 6. Germline V gives CDR1 LNHDA, CDR2 SQIVND (reference sequence).

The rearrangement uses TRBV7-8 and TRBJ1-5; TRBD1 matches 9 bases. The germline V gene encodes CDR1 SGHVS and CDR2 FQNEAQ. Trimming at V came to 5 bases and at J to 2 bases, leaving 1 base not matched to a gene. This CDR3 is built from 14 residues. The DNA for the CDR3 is TGTGCCAGCAGCCGGGACAGGGGCAATCAGCCCCAGCATTTT. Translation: CASSRDRGNQPQHF.

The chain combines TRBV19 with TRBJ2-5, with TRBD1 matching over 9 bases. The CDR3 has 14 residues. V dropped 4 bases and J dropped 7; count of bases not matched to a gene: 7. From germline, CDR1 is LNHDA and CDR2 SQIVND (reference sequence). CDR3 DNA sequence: TGTGCCAGTAGTAGAGGGACAGGGAGAGGGACCCAGTACTTC. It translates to CASSRGTGRGTQYF.

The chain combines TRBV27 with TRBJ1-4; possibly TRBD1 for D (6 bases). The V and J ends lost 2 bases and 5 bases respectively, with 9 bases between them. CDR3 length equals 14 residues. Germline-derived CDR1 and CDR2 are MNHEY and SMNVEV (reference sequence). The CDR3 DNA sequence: TGTGCCAGCAGTTTAACAGGGACAAATGAAAAACTGTTTTTT. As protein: CASSLTGTNEKLFF. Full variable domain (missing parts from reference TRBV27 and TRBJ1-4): EAQVTQNPRYLITVTGKKLTVTCSQNMNHEYMSWYRQDPGLGLRQIYYSMNVEVTDKGDVPEGYKVSRKEKRNFPLILESPSPNQTSLYFCASSLTGTNEKLFFGSGTQLSVL.

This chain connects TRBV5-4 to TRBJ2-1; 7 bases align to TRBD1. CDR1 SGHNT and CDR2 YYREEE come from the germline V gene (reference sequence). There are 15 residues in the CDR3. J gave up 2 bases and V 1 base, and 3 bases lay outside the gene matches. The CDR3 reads CASSLLGTAYNEQFF. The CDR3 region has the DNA TGTGCCAGCAGCTTGCTGGGGACAGCCTACAATGAGCAGTTCTTC.

CDR3 sequence (DNA): TGTGCCAGCACCGTTAGCGGGGGAGAGAATACGCAGTATTTT. As protein: CASTVSGGENTQYF. The V call is TRBV7-9, the J call TRBJ2-3; TRBD2 matches at 9 bases. Germline loops: CDR1 SEHNR, CDR2 FQNEAQ (reference sequence). The CDR3 is made up of 14 amino acids. V shed 7 bases, J shed 7 bases, and the junction held 9 bases outside the gene matches.

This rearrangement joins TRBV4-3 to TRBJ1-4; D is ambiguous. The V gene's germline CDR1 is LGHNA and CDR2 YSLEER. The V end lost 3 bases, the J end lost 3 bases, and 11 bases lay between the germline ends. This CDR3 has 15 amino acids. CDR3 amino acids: CASSHGIRANEKLFF. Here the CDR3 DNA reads TGCGCCAGCAGCCACGGAATACGGGCTAATGAAAAACTGTTTTTT.

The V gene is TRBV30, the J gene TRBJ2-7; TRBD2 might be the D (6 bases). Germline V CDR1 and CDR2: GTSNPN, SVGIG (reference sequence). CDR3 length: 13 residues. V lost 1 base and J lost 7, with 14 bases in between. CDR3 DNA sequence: TGTGCCTGGAGTGGCCCGATCGGGGGAGAGCAGTACTTC. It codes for CAWSGPIGGEQYF.

CDR3 region: CASSRDTGVWYGYTF. The CDR3 region has the DNA TGTGCCAGTAGTCGGGACACAGGGGTGTGGTATGGCTACACCTTC. The rearrangement uses TRBV19 and TRBJ1-2; 7 bases are a match to TRBD1. Germline V gene lookup returns CDR1 LNHDA and CDR2 SQIVND (reference sequence). Trimming removed 5 bases from V and 5 bases from J; junction bases left unmatched: 11. CDR3 size: 15 residues.

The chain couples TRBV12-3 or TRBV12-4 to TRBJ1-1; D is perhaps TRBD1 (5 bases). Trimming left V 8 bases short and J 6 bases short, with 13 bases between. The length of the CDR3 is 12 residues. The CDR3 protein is CASSGGPSEAFF. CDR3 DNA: TGTGCCAGCTCGGGGGGTCCTTCTGAAGCTTTCTTT.

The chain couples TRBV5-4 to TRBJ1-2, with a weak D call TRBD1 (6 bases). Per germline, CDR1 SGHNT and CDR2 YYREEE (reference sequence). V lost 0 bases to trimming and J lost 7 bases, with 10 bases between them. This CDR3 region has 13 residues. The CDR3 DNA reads TGTGCCAGCAGCTTGGAACAGGGAAGTGGCTACACCTTC. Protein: CASSLEQGSGYTF.

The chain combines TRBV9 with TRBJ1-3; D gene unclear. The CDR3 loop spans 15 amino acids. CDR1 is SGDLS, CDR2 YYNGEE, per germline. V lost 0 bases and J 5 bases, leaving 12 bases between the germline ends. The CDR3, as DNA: TGTGCCAGCAGCGTAGACCCATCCGGGAGAAACACCATATATTTT. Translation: CASSVDPSGRNTIYF. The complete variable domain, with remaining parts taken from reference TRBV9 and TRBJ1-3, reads DSGVTQTPKHLITATGQRVTLRCSPRSGDLSVYWYQQSLDQGLQFLIQYYNGEERAKGNILERFSAQQFPDLHSELNLSSLELGDSALYFCASSVDPSGRNTIYFGEGSWLTVV.

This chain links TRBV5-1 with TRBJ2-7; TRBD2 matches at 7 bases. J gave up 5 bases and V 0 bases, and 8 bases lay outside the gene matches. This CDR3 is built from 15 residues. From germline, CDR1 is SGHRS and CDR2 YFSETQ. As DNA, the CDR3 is TGCGCCAGCAGCTTGGCTAGCGGAGTGGATAACGAGCAGTACTTC. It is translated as CASSLASGVDNEQYF.

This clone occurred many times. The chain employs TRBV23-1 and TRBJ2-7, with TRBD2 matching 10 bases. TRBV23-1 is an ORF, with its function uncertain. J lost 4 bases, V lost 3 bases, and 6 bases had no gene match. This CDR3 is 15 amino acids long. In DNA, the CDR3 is TGCGCCAGCAGTCATAGACTAGCGGGCACTTACGAGCAGTACTTC. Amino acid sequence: CASSHRLAGTYEQYF.

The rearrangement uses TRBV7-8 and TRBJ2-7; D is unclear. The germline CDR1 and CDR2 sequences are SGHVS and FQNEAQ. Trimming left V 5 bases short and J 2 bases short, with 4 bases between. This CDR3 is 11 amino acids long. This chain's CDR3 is CASSLTYEQYF. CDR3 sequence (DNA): TGTGCCAGCAGCCTTACCTACGAGCAGTACTTC.

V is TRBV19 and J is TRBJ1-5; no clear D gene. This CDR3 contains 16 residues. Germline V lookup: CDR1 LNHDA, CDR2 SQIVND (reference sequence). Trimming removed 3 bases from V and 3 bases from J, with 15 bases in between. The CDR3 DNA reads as TGTGCCAGTAGTATGCCTCGCCAGGCCAACAATCAGCCCCAGCATTTT. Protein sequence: CASSMPRQANNQPQHF.

CDR3: CASSFGGSNTEAFF. In DNA form, the CDR3 reads TGTGCCAGCAGCTTCGGGGGTTCTAACACTGAAGCTTTCTTT. J is TRBJ1-1 and V is TRBV11-2; perhaps TRBD1 as D (5 bases). V lost 3 bases to trimming and J lost 2 bases, with 10 bases between them. The CDR3 spans 14 residues. Germline CDR1 and CDR2: SGHAT and FQNNGV. The complete variable domain, with remaining parts taken from reference TRBV11-2 and TRBJ1-1, reads EAGVAQSPRYKIIEKRQSVAFWCNPISGHATLYWYQQILGQGPKLLIQFQNNGVVDDSQLPKDRFSAERLKGVDSTLKIQPAKLEDSAVYLCASSFGGSNTEAFFGQGTRLTVV.

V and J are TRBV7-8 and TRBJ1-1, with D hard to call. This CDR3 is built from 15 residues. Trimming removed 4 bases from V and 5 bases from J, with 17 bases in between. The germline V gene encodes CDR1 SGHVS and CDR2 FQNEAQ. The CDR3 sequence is CASSSPFPGKTEAFF. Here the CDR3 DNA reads TGTGCCAGCAGCTCCCCCTTCCCGGGGAAGACTGAAGCTTTCTTT.

The CDR3 spells CASSFLSGGDNEQFF. CDR3 DNA: TGTGCCAGCAGCTTCCTTAGCGGGGGAGACAATGAGCAGTTCTTC. The chain links TRBV7-3 to TRBJ2-1, with 9 bases fitting TRBD2. Germline lookup yields CDR1 SGHTA and CDR2 FQGTGA. CDR3 length: 15 residues. J lost 5 bases, V lost 3 bases, and 5 bases had no gene match.

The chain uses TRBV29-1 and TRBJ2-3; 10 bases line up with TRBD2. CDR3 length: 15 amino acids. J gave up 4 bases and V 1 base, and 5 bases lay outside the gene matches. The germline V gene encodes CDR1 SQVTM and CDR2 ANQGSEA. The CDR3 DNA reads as TGCAGCGTTGAAGGGAGCGGGAGGGCCTCAGATACGCAGTATTTT. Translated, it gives CSVEGSGRASDTQYF.

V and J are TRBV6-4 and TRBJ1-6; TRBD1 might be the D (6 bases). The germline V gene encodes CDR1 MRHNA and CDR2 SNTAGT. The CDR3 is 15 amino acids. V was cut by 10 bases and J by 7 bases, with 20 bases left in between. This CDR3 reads CATEQGGIMNSPLHF. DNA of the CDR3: TGTGCCACGGAACAGGGTGGAATAATGAATTCACCCCTCCACTTT.

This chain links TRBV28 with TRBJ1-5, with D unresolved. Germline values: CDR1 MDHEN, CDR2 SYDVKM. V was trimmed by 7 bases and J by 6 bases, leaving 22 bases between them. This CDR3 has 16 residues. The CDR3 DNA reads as TGTGCCAGCACGCCCTGGGCAGCCCGGTTGGGTCAGCCCCAGCATTTT. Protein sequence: CASTPWAARLGQPQHF.

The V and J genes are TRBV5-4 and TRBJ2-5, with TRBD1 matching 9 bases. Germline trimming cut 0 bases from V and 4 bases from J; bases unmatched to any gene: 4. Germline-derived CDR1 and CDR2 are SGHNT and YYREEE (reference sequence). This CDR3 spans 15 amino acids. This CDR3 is CASSLVQGARETQYF. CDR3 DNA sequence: TGTGCCAGCAGCTTGGTACAGGGGGCTCGAGAGACCCAGTACTTC. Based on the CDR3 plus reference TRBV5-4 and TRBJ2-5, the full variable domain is ETGVTQSPTHLIKTRGQQVTLRCSSQSGHNTVSWYQQALGQGPQFIFQYYREEENGRGNFPPRFSGLQFPNYSSELNVNALELDDSALYLCASSLVQGARETQYFGPGTRLLVL.

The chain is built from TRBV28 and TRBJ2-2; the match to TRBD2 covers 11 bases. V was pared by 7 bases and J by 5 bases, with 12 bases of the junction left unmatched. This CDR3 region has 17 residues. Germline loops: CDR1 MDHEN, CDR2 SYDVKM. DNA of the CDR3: TGTGCCAGCACTTTCCTTAGACTAGCGGGAAGAACCGGGGAGCTGTTTTTT. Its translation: CASTFLRLAGRTGELFF.

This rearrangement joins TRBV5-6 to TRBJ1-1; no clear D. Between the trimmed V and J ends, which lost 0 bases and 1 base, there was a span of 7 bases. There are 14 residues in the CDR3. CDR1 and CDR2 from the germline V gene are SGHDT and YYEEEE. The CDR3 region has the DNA TGTGCCAGCAGCTTGGTTCGCAGGAACACTGAAGCTTTCTTT. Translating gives CASSLVRRNTEAFF.

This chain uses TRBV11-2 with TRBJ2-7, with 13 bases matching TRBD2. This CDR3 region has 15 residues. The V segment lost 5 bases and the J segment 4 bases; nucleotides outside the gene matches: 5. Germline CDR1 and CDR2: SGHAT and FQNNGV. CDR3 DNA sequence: TGTGCCAGCAGCCTTGGACTAGCGGGAGTGTACGAGCAGTACTTC. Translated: CASSLGLAGVYEQYF.